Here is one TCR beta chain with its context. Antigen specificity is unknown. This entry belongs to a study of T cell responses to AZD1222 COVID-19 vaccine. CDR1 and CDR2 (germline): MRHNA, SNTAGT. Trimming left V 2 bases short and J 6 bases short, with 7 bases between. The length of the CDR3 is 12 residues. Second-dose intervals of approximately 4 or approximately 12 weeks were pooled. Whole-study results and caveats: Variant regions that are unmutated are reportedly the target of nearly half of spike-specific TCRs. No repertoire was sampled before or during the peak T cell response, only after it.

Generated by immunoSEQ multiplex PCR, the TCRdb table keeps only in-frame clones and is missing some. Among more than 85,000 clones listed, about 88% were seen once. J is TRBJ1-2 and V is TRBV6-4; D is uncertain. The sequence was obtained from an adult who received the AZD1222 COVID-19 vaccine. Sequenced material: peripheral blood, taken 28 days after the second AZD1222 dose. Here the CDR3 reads CASSDRVNGYTF. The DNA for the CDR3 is TGTGCCAGCAGTGACAGGGTTAATGGCTACACCTTC.